This is a list of T cell receptor beta chains from one sample in a study of shared clonotypes between healthy human individuals. Assay: immunoSEQ multiplex PCR; the TCRdb copy retains only in-frame clones and omits some. The sample carries roughly 2.4 million clones, nearly 97% recorded once. The sequenced sample was naive CD4+ T cells sorted from blood. All receptors derive from a man younger than 35 in good health. Each CDR3 is given with its conserved first and last residue. D genes are given only for firm matches. Size values are once, few and many counts, or a class for expanded clones, and some rows have none.

d_gene	v_gene	j_gene	abundance	CDR3nt	CDR3aa
.	TRBV6-5	TRBJ2-5	.	TGTGCCAGCAGTTATAGGGTCAGTGGAGAGACCCAGTACTTC	CASSYRVSGETQYF
.	TRBV6-5	TRBJ2-7	.	TGTGCCAGTCTAGCCGGCGAGCAGTACTTC	CASLAGEQYF
TRBD1	TRBV5-1	TRBJ2-7	.	TGCGCCAGCAGCACCCCCGGGACAGGGGGCGAGCAGTACTTC	CASSTPGTGGEQYF
.	TRBV5-6	TRBJ2-7	.	TGTGCCAGCAGCTTGATACAGAGCTACGAGCAGTACTTC	CASSLIQSYEQYF
.	TRBV5-6	TRBJ2-1	.	TGTGCCAGCAGCTTGGCCGGTTTTGAGCAGTTCTTC	CASSLAGFEQFF
.	TRBV6-5	TRBJ2-5	.	TGTGCCAGCAGTTACGGAGATAGGGTGGGTCAAGAGACCCAGTACTTC	CASSYGDRVGQETQYF
.	TRBV7-2	TRBJ1-1	.	TGTGCCAGCAGCTTAGGAGCAGGGCAGAACACTGAAGCTTTCTTT	CASSLGAGQNTEAFF
.	TRBV7-2	TRBJ1-5	.	TGTGCCAGCAGCTTATCGGGCAATCAGCCCCAGCATTTT	CASSLSGNQPQHF
.	TRBV5-5	TRBJ2-7	.	TGTGCCAGCAGCTTCCGTTTCCTGGGGGAGCAGTACTTC	CASSFRFLGEQYF
.	TRBV4-1	TRBJ2-7	.	TGCGCCAGCAGCCAAGATAAGTTCGGGGATCCCCTCCTTTACGAGCAGTACTTC	CASSQDKFGDPLLYEQYF
.	TRBV9	TRBJ2-3	once	TGTGCCAGCAGCTCCGGACTATTGGTGGCTACGCAGTATTTT	CASSSGLLVATQYF